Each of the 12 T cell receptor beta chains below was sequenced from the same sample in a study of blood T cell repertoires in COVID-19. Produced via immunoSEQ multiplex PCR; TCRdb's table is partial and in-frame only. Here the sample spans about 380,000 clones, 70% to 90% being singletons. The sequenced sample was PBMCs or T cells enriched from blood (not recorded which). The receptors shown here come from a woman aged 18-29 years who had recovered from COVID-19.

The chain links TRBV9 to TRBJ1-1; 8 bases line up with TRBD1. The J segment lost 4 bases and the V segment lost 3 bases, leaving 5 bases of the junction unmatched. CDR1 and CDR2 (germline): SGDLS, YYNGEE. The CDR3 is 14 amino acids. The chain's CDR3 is CASSALTGGTEAFF. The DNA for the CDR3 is TGTGCCAGCAGCGCCCTCACAGGGGGCACTGAAGCTTTCTTT.

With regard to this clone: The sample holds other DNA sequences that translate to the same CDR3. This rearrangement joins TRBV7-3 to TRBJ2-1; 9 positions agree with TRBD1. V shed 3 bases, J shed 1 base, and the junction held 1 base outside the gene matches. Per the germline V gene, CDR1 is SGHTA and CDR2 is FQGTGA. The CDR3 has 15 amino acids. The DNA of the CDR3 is TGTGCCAGCAGCTTCGACAGGGGGTCCTACAATGAGCAGTTCTTC. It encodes CASSFDRGSYNEQFF.

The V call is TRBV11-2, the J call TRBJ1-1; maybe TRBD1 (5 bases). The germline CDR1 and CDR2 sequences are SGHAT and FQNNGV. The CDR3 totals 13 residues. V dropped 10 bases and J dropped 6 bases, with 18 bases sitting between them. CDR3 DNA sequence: TGTGCCACCTCGGGCACTAAGGGGCCTGAAGCTTTCTTT. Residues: CATSGTKGPEAFF.

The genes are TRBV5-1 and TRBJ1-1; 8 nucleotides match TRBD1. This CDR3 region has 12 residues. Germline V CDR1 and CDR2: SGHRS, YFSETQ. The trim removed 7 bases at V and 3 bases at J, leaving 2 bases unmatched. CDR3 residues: CASGTGHTEAFF. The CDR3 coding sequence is TGCGCCAGCGGGACAGGTCACACTGAAGCTTTCTTT. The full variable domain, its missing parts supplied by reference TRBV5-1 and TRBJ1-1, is KAGVTQTPRYLIKTRGQQVTLSCSPISGHRSVSWYQQTPGQGLQFLFEYFSETQRNKGNFPGRFSGRQFSNSRSEMNVSTLELGDSALYLCASGTGHTEAFFGQGTRLTVV.

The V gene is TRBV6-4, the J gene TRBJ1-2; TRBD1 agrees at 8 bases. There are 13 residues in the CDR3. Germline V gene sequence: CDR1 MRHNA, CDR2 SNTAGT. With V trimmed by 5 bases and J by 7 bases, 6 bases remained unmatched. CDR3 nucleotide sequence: TGTGCCAGCAGTAACACAGGGGGAAGTGGCTACACCTTC. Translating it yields CASSNTGGSGYTF.

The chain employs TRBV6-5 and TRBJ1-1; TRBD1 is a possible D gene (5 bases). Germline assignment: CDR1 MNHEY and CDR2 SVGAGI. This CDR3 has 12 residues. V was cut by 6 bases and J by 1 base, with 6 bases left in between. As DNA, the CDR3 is TGTGCCAGCAGGGGGGGGAACACTGAAGCTTTCTTT. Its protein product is CASRGGNTEAFF.

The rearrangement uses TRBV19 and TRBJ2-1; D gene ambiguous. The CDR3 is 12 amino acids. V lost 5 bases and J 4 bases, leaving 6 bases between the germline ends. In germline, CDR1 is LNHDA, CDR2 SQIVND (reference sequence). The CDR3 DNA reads TGTGCCAGTAGTTTCCGGTACAATGAGCAGTTCTTC. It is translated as CASSFRYNEQFF.

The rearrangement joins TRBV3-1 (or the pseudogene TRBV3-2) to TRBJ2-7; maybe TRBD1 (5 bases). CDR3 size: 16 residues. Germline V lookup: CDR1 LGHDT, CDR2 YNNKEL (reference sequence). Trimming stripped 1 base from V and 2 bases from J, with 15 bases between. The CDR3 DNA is TGTGCCAGCAGCCAAGGAATCAGGGTCACCGCCTACGAGCAGTACTTC. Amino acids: CASSQGIRVTAYEQYF.

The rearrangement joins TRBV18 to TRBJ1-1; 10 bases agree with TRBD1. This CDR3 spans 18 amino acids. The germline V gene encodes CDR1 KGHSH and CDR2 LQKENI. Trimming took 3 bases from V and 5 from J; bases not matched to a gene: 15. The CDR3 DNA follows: TGTGCCAGCTCACCCGACCTCCGGGACAGGGGTTGGGGGACTGAAGCTTTCTTT. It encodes CASSPDLRDRGWGTEAFF.

The chain's CDR3 is CASSVIPEAAYEQYF. CDR3 bases: TGTGCCAGCAGTGTCATTCCGGAGGCGGCCTACGAGCAGTACTTC. V and J are TRBV2 and TRBJ2-7, with D tentatively TRBD2 (5 bases). This CDR3 is built from 15 residues. The V end lost 4 bases, the J end lost 2 bases, and 15 bases lay between the germline ends. Germline CDR1 and CDR2: SNHLY and FYNNEI.

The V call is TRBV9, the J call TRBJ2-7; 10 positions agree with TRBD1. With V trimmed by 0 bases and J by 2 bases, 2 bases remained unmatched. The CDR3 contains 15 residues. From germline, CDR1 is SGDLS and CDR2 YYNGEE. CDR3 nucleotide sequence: TGTGCCAGCAGCGTAGACGGGACAGGGGCCTACGAGCAGTACTTC. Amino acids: CASSVDGTGAYEQYF.

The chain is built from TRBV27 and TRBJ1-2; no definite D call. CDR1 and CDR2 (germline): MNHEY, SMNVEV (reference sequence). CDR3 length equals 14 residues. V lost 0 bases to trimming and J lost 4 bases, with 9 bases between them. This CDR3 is CASSLSNTGYGYTF. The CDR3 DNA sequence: TGTGCCAGCAGTTTATCGAACACGGGCTATGGCTACACCTTC.